This TCR beta chain was sequenced in a study of brain metastases from non-small cell lung cancer. Findings of the study overall: Compared with their matched primary tumors, about 62% of brain metastases showed expanded T-cell clones. Compared with primary tumors, brain metastases showed less T-cell infiltration. TCR repertoires overlapped largely between brain metastases and matched primaries.

The CDR3 runs to 13 residues. Germline CDR1 and CDR2: MNHNS and SASEGT. J was trimmed by 3 bases and V by 7 bases; bases with no gene match: 5. Concerning this clone: The target antigen is unknown.

This table comes from immunoSEQ multiplex PCR, and its TCRdb copy is limited to in-frame clones, with some not included. The repertoire consists of fewer than 15,000 clones, with approximately 83% occurring once and the leading ten covering approximately 7.7%. This chain uses TRBV6-1 with TRBJ1-1, with 7 bases that match TRBD1. The sample consisted of primary lung tumor tissue. The clonotype was recovered from a donor at least 40 years old with non-small cell lung cancer. CDR3 sequence reads: CASKGTVYTEAFF. CDR3 sequence (DNA): TGTGCCAGCAAGGGGACAGTTTACACTGAAGCTTTCTTT.